One sample yielded the 2 T cell receptor beta chains listed below, sequenced in a study of cytomegalovirus exposure and HLA in healthy donors. Amplification used 60 Vbeta primers and 13 Jbeta primers. The data were produced by immunoSEQ multiplex PCR, yet TCRdb's version contains in-frame clones alone and is incomplete. The sample lists approximately 150,000 clones, about 77% occurring once. Material for sequencing was PBMCs. The receptors here all came from a man younger than 40 in good health and CMV-seronegative.

This clone was seen more than once but under ten times. The chain recombines TRBV11-2 with TRBJ2-7; D not resolved. The CDR3 length is 13 residues. CDR1 SGHAT and CDR2 FQNNGV come from the germline V gene. V shed 1 base and J shed 6 bases, with 10 bases lying between them. As DNA, the CDR3 is TGTGCCAGCAGCTTAGTAGCTAGAGTCGAGCAGTACTTC. Encoded protein: CASSLVARVEQYF. Based on the CDR3 plus reference TRBV11-2 and TRBJ2-7, the full variable domain is EAGVAQSPRYKIIEKRQSVAFWCNPISGHATLYWYQQILGQGPKLLIQFQNNGVVDDSQLPKDRFSAERLKGVDSTLKIQPAKLEDSAVYLCASSLVARVEQYFGPGTRLTVT.

In DNA form, the CDR3 reads TGTGCCAGCAGCCCCACGGGCCTAGCGGGAGGTTATAGCACAGATACGCAGTATTTT. It specifies CASSPTGLAGGYSTDTQYF. This rearrangement joins TRBV7-2 to TRBJ2-3, with 11 bases that match TRBD2. The CDR3 length is 19 residues. Germline trimming cut 5 bases from V and 0 bases from J; bases unmatched to any gene: 13. The germline CDR1 and CDR2 sequences are SGHTA and FQGNSA.